This record looks at one T cell receptor beta chain sequence and its context. The antigen is undetermined. The data derive from a study of graft-versus-host responses after intestinal transplantation. As for the study in general: Transplant recipients had multivisceral, liver-intestinal, or isolated intestinal grafts.

The repertoire was sequenced with immunoSEQ multiplex PCR; TCRdb's copy has only in-frame clones and lacks some. This repertoire shows more than 95,000 clones, roughly 90% found once; its top ten account for approximately 0.18%. Study conclusions and caveats: Recipient marrow harbored GvH clones, some of which surfaced first in ileum or blood.

CDR3 length: 15 residues. Looked up from germline, CDR1 is LNHNV and CDR2 is YYDKDF (reference sequence). Trimming took 5 bases from V and 2 from J, leaving 16 bases between them. The TCR comes from a human donor who received an intestinal transplant. The chain joins TRBV15 to TRBJ2-7; D is unclear. This material consisted of unstimulated CD4+ T cells sorted from spleen or lymph node cells, taken before intestinal transplant. The CDR3, as DNA: TGTGCCACCAGCGCCGGCCGGGTCTACACCTACGAGCAGTACTTC. It translates to CATSAGRVYTYEQYF.